This T cell receptor beta chain stems from a study of blood T cells in healthy people across ages. Overall study findings and caveats: Expanded clonotype shifts may have been confounded, as the donors had an unknown CMV status. PBMCs that were unsorted prevented a conclusive naive versus antigen-experienced comparison.

It was with a sample-barcoded 5' primer and a J-beta primer mix that a second PCR of roughly 7 to 12 cycles was run. One entry per CDR3 protein results from TCRdb running MiXCR on the 5' RACE reads. The table shows over a million distinct CDR3 sequences, with less than 45% occurring only once. On this clonotype itself: Its antigen is not known.

The origin of this receptor is a woman aged 18-29 years in good health. Material for sequencing was blood.

The CDR3 bases are TGTGCCAGCAGCTTTGGTGCGGGGAGCTATGGCTACACCTTC. As protein: CASSFGAGSYGYTF. The chain couples TRBV5-5 to TRBJ1-2; D remains unclear. The length of the CDR3 is 14 residues. V was cut by 2 bases and J by 4 bases, with 12 bases left in between. The germline gives CDR1 SGHKS, CDR2 YYEKEE (reference sequence).